The 10 T cell receptor beta chains listed next were all sequenced from one sample in a study of blood T cell repertoires in COVID-19 (dated by TCRdb to 2020 to 2021). Libraries were prepared through the immunoSEQ multiplex PCR assay. As stored in TCRdb, this immuneACCESS dataset retains in-frame rearrangements with V and J assigned. A fraction of the clones does not appear; measured against another copy, unresolved V genes explain less than half of the discrepancy, and the remainder lacks a known reason. Here the sample has around 300,000 clones; approximately 85% occur a single time. The biggest ten clones account for 11% of the sample. The specimen was peripheral blood. The receptors were sampled from an older woman with acute or convalescent COVID-19.

The chain joins TRBV6-4 to TRBJ2-2, with D uncertain. The CDR3 totals 12 residues. Germline CDR1 reads MRHNA; CDR2 reads SNTAGT. Trimming cost V 5 bases and J 7 bases, with 8 bases left between them. The CDR3 DNA is TGTGCCAGCAGTACTGTAAACGGGGAGCTGTTTTTT. Translated: CASSTVNGELFF.

V usage is TRBV19 and J usage is TRBJ2-5; TRBD1 might be the D (5 bases). The germline V and J ends were trimmed by 5 bases and 5 bases, with 12 bases remaining between them. Germline CDR1 reads LNHDA; CDR2 reads SQIVND (reference sequence). The CDR3 has 13 residues. CDR3 amino acids: CASSVGRGETQYF. CDR3 in DNA: TGTGCCAGTAGTGTGGGGCGTGGGGAGACCCAGTACTTC.

Worth noting for this clone: Different DNA sequences within this sample yield the same CDR3. This rearrangement joins TRBV7-9 to TRBJ2-7, with D possibly being TRBD2 (6 bases). Deletions cut 5 bases from V and 1 base from J, with 12 bases between. Germline values: CDR1 SEHNR, CDR2 FQNEAQ (reference sequence). The length of the CDR3 is 14 residues. CDR3 sequence: CASSPTGGSYEQYF. The CDR3 bases are TGTGCCAGCAGCCCCACCGGGGGTTCCTACGAGCAGTACTTC.

V gene TRBV4-2 combines with J gene TRBJ1-4; D gene uncertain. Trimming left V 4 bases short and J 0 bases short, with 9 bases between. This CDR3 spans 15 amino acids. CDR1 and CDR2 from the germline V gene are LGHNA and YNFKEQ. Here the CDR3 reads CASSRAGTTNEKLFF. The CDR3 region has the DNA TGTGCCAGCAGCCGAGCCGGGACAACTAATGAAAAACTGTTTTTT.

The rearrangement joins TRBV7-9 to TRBJ1-4; TRBD1 matches at 10 bases. The germline V gene has CDR1 SEHNR and CDR2 FQNEAQ (reference sequence). Losses at the gene ends were 3 bases for V and 6 bases for J; bases not matched to a gene: 1. The CDR3 consists of 14 residues. CDR3 sequence: CASSFGTGDEKLFF. CDR3 sequence (DNA): TGTGCCAGCAGCTTCGGGACAGGGGATGAAAAACTGTTTTTT.

The genes are TRBV7-2 and TRBJ2-2; TRBD2 is a possible D gene (5 bases). This CDR3 spans 16 amino acids. CDR1 is SGHTA, CDR2 FQGNSA, per germline. The germline V and J ends were trimmed by 6 bases and 0 bases, with 14 bases remaining between them. This CDR3 reads CASRLRGSTNTGELFF. The CDR3 nucleotides are TGTGCCAGCAGGTTGCGAGGGAGCACGAACACCGGGGAGCTGTTTTTT.

This clone was counted once. The rearrangement links TRBV3-1 (or the pseudogene TRBV3-2) to TRBJ1-2, with D unclear. The CDR3 extends over 14 amino acids. Trimming removed 2 bases at V and 4 bases at J, with 11 bases between. CDR1 is LGHDT, CDR2 YNNKEL, per germline (reference sequence). In DNA, the CDR3 is TGTGCCAGCAGCCAACTTTACAGTCCCTATGGCTACACCTTC. Translation: CASSQLYSPYGYTF.

The J gene is TRBJ2-3, the V gene TRBV3-1 (or the pseudogene TRBV3-2); weak D call: TRBD1 (6 bases). CDR1 LGHDT and CDR2 YNNKEL come from the germline V gene (reference sequence). V was trimmed by 3 bases and J by 0 bases, leaving 13 bases between them. The CDR3 extends over 16 amino acids. As DNA, the CDR3 is TGTGCCAGCAGCCAGGCGGACAGACCTAGCACAGATACGCAGTATTTT. This sequence encodes CASSQADRPSTDTQYF.

This clone has a handful of counts. The genes are TRBV3-1 (or the pseudogene TRBV3-2) and TRBJ2-7; 8 bases fit TRBD1. Unmatched junction bases numbered 5, after V lost 9 bases and J lost 4 bases. The CDR3 has 12 residues. Germline V CDR1 and CDR2: LGHDT, YNNKEL (reference sequence). The CDR3 region has the DNA TGTGCCAGTACCAGGACAGGGTACGAGCAGTACTTC. Encoded protein: CASTRTGYEQYF.

The rearrangement joins TRBV10-2 to TRBJ1-2, with D unresolved. The CDR3 extends over 13 amino acids. CDR1 WSHSY and CDR2 SAAADI come from the germline V gene. Trimming stripped 5 bases from V and 4 bases from J, with 11 bases between. The CDR3 region has the DNA TGCGCCAGCAGTAGGCAGGAAGCCTATGGCTACACCTTC. Translating gives CASSRQEAYGYTF.